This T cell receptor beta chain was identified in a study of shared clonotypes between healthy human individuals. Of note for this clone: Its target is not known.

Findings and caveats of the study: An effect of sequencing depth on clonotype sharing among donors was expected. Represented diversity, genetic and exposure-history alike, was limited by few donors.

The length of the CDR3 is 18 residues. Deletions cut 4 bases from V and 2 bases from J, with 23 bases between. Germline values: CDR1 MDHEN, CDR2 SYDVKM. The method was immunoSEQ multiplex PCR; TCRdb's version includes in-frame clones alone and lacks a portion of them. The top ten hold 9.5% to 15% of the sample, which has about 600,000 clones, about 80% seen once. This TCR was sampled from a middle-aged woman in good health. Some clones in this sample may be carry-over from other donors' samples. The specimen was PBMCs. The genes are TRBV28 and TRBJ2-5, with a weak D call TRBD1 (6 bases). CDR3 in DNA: TGTGCCAGCAGTTCTGAAGGGCATACCAGGGGAAGACAAGAGACCCAGTACTTC. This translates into CASSSEGHTRGRQETQYF.